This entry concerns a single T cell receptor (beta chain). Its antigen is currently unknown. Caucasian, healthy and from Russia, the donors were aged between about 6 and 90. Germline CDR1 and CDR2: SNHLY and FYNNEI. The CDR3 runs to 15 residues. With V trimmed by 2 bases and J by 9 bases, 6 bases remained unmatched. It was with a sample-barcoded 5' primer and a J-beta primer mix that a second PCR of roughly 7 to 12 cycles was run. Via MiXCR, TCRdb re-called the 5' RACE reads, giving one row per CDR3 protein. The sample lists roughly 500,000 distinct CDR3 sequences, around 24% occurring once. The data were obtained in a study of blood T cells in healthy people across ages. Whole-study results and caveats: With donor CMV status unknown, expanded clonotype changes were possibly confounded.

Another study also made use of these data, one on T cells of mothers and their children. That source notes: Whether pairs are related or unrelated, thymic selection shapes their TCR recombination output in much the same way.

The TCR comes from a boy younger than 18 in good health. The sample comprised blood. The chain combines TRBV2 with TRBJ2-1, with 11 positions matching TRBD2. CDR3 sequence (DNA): TGTGCCAGCAGTGAAACTAGCGGGAGAAGCGCTGAGCAGTTCTTC. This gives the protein CASSETSGRSAEQFF.